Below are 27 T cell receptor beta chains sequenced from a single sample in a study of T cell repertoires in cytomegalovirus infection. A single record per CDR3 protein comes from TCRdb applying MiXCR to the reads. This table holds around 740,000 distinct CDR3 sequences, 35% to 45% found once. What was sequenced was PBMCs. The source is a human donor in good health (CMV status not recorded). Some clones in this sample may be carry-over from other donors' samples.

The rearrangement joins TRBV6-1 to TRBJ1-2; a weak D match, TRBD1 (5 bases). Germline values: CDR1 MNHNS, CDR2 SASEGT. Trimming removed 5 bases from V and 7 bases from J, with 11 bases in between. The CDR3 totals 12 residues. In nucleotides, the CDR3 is TGTGCCAGCAGTCCAACAGGCTCTGGCTACACCTTC. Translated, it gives CASSPTGSGYTF.

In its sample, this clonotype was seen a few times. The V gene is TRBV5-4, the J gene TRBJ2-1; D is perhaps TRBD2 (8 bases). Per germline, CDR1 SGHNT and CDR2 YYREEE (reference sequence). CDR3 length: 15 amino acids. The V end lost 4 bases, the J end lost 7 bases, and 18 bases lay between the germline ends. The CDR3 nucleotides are TGTGCCAGCAGCCCCGGGAGGGGGCGTGAGAATGAGCAGTTCTTC. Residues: CASSPGRGRENEQFF.

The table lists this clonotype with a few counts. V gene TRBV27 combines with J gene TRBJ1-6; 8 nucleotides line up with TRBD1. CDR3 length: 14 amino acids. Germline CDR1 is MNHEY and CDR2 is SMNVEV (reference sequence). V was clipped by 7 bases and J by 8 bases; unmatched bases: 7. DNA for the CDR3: TGTGCCAGCATGCGGACAGGGTTGGATTCACCCCTCCACTTT. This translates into CASMRTGLDSPLHF.

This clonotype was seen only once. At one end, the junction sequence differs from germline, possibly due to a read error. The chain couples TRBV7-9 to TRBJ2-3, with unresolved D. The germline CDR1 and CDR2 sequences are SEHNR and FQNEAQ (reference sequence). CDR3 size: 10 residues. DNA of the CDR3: TGTGCCAGCCGCTTAGGCACGCAGTATTTT. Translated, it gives CASRLGTQYF. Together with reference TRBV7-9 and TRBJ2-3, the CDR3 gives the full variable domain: DTGVSQNPRHKITKRGQNVTFRCDPISEHNRLYWYRQTLGQGPEFLTYFQNEAQLEKSRLLSDRFSAERPKGSFSTLEIQRTEQGDSAMYLCASRLGTQYFGPGTRLTVL.

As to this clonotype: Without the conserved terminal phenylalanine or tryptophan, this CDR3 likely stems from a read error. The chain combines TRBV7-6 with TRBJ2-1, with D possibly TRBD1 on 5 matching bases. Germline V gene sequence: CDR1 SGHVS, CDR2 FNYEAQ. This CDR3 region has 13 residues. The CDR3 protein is CARSLIGANEQFV. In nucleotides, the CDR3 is TGTGCCAGAAGCTTAATTGGGGCCAATGAGCAGTTCGTC.

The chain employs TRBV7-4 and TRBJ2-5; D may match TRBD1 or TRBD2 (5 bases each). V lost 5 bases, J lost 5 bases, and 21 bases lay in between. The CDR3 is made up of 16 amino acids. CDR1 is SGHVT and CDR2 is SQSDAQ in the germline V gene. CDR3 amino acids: CASSHRGSDWGETQYF. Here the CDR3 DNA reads TGTGCCAGCAGCCACCGTGGGAGTGACTGGGGGGAGACCCAGTACTTC.

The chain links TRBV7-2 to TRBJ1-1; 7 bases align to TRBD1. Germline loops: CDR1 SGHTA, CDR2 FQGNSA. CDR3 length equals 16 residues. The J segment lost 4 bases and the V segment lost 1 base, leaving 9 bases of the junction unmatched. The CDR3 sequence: CASSLDRQGGATEAFF. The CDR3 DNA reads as TGTGCCAGCAGCTTAGATCGACAGGGAGGGGCCACTGAAGCTTTCTTT.

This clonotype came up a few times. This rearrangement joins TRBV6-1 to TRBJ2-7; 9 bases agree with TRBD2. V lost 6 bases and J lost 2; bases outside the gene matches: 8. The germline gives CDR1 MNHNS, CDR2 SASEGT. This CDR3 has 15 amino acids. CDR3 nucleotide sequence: TGTGCCAGCAGGGATGGGACTAGCCGAACCTACGAGCAGTACTTC. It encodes CASRDGTSRTYEQYF.

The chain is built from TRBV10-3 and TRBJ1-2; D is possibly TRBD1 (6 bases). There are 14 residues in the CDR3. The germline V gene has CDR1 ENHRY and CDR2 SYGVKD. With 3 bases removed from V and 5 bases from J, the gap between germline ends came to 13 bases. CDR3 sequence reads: CAISDITGIYGYTF. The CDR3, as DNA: TGTGCCATCAGTGATATAACAGGGATTTATGGCTACACCTTC.

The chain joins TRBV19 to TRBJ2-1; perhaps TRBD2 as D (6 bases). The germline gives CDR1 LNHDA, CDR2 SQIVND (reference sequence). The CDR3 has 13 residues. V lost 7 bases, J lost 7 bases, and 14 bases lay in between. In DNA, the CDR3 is TGTGCCAGTACCACCGGGGGTAGTAATGAGCAGTTCTTC. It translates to CASTTGGSNEQFF.

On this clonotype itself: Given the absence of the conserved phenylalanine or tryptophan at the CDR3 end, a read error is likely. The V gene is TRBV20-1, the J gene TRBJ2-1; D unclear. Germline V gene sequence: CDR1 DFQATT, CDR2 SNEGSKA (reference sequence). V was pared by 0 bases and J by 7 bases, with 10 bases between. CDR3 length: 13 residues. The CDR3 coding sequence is TGCAGTGCTAGAGATGGCCAGTTGAATGAGCAGTTCTTA. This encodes CSARDGQLNEQFL.

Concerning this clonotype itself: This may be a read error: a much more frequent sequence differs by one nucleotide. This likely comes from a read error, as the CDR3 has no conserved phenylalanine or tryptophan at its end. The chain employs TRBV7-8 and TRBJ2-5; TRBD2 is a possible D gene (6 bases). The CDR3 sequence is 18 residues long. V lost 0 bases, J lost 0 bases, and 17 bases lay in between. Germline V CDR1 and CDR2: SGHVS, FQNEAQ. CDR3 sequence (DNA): TGTGCCAGCAGCTTAGCGCGATGGTCGGAGGGCAACCAAGAGACCCAGTACTTA. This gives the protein CASSLARWSEGNQETQYL.

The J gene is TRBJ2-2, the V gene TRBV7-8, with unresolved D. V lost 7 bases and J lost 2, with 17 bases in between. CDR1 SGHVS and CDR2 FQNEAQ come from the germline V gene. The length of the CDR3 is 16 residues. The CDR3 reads CASKSSGPLNTGELFF. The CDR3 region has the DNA TGTGCCAGCAAGTCGTCAGGCCCGCTTAACACCGGGGAGCTGTTTTTT.

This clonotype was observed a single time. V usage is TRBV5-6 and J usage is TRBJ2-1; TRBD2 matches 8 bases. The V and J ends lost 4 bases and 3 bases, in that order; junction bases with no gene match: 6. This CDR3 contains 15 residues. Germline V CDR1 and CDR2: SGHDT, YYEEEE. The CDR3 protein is CASSRAGVSYNEQFF. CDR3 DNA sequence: TGTGCCAGCAGCCGAGCGGGAGTCAGCTACAATGAGCAGTTCTTC.

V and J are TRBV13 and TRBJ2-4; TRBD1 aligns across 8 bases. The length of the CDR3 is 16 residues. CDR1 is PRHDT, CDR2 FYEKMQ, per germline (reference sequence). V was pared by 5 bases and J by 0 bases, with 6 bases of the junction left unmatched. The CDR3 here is CASSLRTGIAKNIQYF. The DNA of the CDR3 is TGTGCCAGCAGCCTAAGGACAGGGATAGCCAAAAACATTCAGTACTTC.

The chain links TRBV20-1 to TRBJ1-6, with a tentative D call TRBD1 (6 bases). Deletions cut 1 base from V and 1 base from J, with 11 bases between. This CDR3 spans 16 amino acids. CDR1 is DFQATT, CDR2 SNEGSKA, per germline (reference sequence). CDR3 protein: CSARAGVGSYNSPLHF. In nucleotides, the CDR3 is TGCAGTGCTAGAGCAGGGGTTGGGTCCTATAATTCACCCCTCCACTTT.

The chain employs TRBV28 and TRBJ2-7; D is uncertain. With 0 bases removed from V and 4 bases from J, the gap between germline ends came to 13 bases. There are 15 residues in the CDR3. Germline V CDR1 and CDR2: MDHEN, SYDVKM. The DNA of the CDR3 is TGTGCCAGCAGTTTATGGGGTAGCATGCGGTACGAGCAGTACTTC. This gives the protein CASSLWGSMRYEQYF.

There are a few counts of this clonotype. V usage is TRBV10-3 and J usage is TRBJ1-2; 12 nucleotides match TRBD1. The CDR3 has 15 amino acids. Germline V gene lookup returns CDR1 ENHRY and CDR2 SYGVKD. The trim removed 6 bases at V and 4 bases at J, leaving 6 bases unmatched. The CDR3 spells CAISVGQGAGYGYTF. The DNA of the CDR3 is TGTGCCATCAGCGTGGGACAGGGGGCCGGCTATGGCTACACCTTC.

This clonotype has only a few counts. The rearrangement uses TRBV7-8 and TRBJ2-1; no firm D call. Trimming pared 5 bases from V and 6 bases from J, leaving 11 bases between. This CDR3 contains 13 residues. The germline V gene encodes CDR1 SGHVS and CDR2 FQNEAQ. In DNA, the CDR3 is TGTGCCAGCAGCCCAGGATACGCCAATGAGCAGTTCTTC. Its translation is CASSPGYANEQFF.

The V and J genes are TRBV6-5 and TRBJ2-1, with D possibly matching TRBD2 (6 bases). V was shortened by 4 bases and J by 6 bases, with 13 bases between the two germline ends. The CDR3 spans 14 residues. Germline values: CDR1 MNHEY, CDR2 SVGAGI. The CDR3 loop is CASSLAGFANEQFF. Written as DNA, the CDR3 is TGTGCCAGCAGTTTGGCGGGATTCGCCAATGAGCAGTTCTTC.

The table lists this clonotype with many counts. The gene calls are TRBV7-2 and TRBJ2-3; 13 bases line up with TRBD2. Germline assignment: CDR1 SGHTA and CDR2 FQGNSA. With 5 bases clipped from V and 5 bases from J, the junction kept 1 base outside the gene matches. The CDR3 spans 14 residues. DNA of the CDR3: TGTGCCAGCAGCCGACTAGCGGGGGGAGATACGCAGTATTTT. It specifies CASSRLAGGDTQYF.

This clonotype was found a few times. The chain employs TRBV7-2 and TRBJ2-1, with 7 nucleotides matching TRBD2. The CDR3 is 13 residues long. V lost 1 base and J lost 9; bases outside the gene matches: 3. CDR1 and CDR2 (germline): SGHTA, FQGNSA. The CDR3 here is CASSLDGLVEQFF. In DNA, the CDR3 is TGTGCCAGCAGCTTAGACGGACTAGTTGAGCAGTTCTTC.

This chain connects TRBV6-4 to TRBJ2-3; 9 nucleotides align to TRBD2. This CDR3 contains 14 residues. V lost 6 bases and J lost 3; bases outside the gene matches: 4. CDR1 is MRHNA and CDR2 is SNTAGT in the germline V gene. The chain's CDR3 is CASRRGGLTDTQYF. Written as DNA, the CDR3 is TGTGCCAGCAGGCGGGGGGGCCTGACAGATACGCAGTATTTT.

CDR3 in amino acids: CASSVSRDWGLSYEQYF. DNA for the CDR3: TGTGCCAGCAGTGTTTCAAGGGACTGGGGACTATCCTACGAGCAGTACTTC. The rearrangement joins TRBV2 to TRBJ2-7; the match to TRBD2 covers 7 bases. V trimming: 4 bases; J trimming: 1 base; junction bases outside the gene matches: 13. The CDR3 has 17 residues. The germline gives CDR1 SNHLY, CDR2 FYNNEI. Filled out from reference TRBV2 and TRBJ2-7, the complete variable domain reads EPEVTQTPSHQVTQMGQEVILRCVPISNHLYFYWYRQILGQKVEFLVSFYNNEISEKSEIFDDQFSVERPDGSNFTLKIRSTKLEDSAMYFCASSVSRDWGLSYEQYFGPGTRLTVT.

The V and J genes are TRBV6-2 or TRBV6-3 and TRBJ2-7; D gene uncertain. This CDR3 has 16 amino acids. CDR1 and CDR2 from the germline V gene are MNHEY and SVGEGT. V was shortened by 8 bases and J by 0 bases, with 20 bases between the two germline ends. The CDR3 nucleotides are TGTGCCAGCGGCCCAAGGCTTGGGCGGAGCTCCTACGAGCAGTACTTC. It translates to CASGPRLGRSSYEQYF.

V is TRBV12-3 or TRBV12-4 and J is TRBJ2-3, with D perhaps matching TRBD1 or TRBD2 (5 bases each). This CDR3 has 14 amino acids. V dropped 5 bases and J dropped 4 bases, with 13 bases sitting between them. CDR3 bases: TGTGCCAGCAGTCGGGGCTCGGTTTCAGATACGCAGTATTTT. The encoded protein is CASSRGSVSDTQYF.

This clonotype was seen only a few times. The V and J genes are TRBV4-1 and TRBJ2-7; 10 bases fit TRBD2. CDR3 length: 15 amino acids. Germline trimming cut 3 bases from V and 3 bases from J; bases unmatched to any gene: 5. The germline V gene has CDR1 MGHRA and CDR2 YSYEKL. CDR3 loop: CASSQLLAGVYEQYF. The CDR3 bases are TGCGCCAGCAGCCAGCTTCTAGCGGGGGTCTACGAGCAGTACTTC.